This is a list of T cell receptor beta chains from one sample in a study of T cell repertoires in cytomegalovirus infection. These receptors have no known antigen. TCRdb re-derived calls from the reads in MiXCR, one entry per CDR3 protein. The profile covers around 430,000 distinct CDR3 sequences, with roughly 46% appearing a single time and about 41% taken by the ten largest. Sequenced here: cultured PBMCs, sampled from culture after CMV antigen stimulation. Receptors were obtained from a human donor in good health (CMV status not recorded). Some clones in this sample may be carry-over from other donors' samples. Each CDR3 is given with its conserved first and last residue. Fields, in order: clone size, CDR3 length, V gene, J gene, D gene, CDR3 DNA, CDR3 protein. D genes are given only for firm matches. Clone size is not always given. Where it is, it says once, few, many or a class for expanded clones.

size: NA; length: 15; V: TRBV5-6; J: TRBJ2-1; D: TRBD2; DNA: TGTGCCAGCAAAACATGGGGCGGGGGGGCCCATGAGCAGTTCTTC; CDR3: CASKTWGGGAHEQFF
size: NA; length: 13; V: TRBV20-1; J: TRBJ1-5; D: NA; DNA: TGCAGTGCGGTAAGGTCGTTCAATCAGCCCCAGCATTTT; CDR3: CSAVRSFNQPQHF
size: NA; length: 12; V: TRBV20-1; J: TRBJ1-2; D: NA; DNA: TGCAGTGCCGTCGCGGGGGGCTATGGCTACACCTTC; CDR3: CSAVAGGYGYTF
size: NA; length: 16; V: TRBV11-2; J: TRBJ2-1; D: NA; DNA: TGTGCCAGCAGCCCGAGGTGGTTTAGCTCCTACAATGAGCAGTTCTTC; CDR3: CASSPRWFSSYNEQFF
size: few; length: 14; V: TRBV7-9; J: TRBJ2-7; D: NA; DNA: TGTGCCAGCAGCTTGGAGGGACAATCCTACGAGCAGTACTTC; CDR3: CASSLEGQSYEQYF
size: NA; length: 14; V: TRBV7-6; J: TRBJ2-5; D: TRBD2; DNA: TGTGCCAGCAGCTTTCCGGGGGGCCAAGAGACCCAGTACTTC; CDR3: CASSFPGGQETQYF
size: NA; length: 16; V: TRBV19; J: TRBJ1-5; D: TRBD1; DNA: TGTGCCAGTAAAACGGACAGGGGGCCGGTCAATCAGCCCCAGCATTTT; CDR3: CASKTDRGPVNQPQHF
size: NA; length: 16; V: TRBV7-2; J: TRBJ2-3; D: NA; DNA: TGTGCCAGCAGCCCCCGGGGGACTGCTTATGGAGATACGCAGTATTTT; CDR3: CASSPRGTAYGDTQYF
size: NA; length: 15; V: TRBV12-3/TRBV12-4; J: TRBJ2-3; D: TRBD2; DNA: TGTGCCAGCAGGGACTTTGCGGGGGGCACAGATACGCAGTATTTT; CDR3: CASRDFAGGTDTQYF
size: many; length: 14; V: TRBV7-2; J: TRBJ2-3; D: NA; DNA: TGTGCCAGCAGCTTAGGGACCGCCACAGATACGCAGTATTTT; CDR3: CASSLGTATDTQYF
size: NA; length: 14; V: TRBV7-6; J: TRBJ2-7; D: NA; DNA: TGTGCCAGCAGCTTCTCCGGGACCCTCCTCGAGCAGTACTTC; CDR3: CASSFSGTLLEQYF
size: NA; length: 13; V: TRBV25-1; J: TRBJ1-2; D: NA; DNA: TGTGCCAGCAGTAATGACAGGCCCTATGGCTACACCTTC; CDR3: CASSNDRPYGYTF
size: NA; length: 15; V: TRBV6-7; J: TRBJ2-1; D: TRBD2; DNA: TGTGCCAGCAGTTATGCGACTAGCAGGAACAATGAGCAGTTCTTC; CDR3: CASSYATSRNNEQFF
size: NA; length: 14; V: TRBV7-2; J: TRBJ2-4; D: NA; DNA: TGTGCCAGCAGCTTAGCAACAGGGCGAGACATTCAGTACTTC; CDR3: CASSLATGRDIQYF
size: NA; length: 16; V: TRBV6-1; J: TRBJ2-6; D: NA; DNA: TGTGCCAGCAGTGTAAAAGACAGATCTGGGGCCAACGTCCTGACTTTC; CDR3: CASSVKDRSGANVLTF
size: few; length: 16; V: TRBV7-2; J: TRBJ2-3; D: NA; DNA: TGTGCCAGCAGCTTACCCACAGGGCTCCTCGCAGATACGCAGTATTTT; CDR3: CASSLPTGLLADTQYF
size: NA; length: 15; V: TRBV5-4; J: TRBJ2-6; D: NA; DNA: TGTGCCAGCAGCCCCCCGGTCTCTGGGGCCAACGTCCTGACTTTC; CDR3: CASSPPVSGANVLTF
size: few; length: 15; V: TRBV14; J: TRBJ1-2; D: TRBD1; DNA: TGTGCCAGCAGCCTCGGACAGGCGGCTTACTATGGCTACACCTTC; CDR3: CASSLGQAAYYGYTF
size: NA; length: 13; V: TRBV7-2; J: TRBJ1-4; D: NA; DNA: TGTGCCAGCAGCGGGGGAGCTAATGAAAAACTGTTTTTT; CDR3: CASSGGANEKLFF
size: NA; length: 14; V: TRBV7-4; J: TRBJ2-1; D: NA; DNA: TGTGCCAGCAGCTTATTAGGCGGGGCTAGTGAGCAGTTCTTC; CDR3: CASSLLGGASEQFF
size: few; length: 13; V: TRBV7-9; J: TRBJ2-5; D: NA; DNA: TGTGCCAGCAGAGCCGGGACATTCGAGACCCAGTACTTC; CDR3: CASRAGTFETQYF
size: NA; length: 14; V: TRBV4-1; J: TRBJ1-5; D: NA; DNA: TGCGCCAGCAGCCACCGGGGGTACAATCAGCCCCAGCATTTT; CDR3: CASSHRGYNQPQHF
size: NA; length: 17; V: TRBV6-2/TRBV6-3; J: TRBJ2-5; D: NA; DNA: TGTGCCAGCAGTTACGGCCCGGGGCGGCAGATAGGGGAGACCCAGTACTTC; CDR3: CASSYGPGRQIGETQYF
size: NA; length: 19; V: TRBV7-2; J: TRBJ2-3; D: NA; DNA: TGTGCCAGCAGCTTATCGTCCTCTTGGGGATCCCTGAAGACAGATACGCAGTATTTT; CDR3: CASSLSSSWGSLKTDTQYF
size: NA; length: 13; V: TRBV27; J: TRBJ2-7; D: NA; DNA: TGTGCCAGCAGAGCATCAGGGAGCTACGAGCAGTACTTC; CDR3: CASRASGSYEQYF
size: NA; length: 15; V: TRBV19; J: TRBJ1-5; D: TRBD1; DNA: TGTGCCAGTAGTTCCCTAGACAGGGGGGTTCAGCCCCAGCATTTT; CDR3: CASSSLDRGVQPQHF
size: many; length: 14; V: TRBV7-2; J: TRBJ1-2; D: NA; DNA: TGTGCCAGCAGCCTCCGTCACGCTCTTAATGGCTACACCTTC; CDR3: CASSLRHALNGYTF
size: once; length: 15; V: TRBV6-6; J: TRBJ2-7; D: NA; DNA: TGTGCCAGCAGTAACCAGGAGACTACCTCCTACGAGCAGTACTTC; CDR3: CASSNQETTSYEQYF
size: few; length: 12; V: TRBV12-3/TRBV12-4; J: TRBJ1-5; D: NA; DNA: TGTGCCAGCAGTTTAACGGGTCAGCCCCAGCATTTT; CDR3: CASSLTGQPQHF
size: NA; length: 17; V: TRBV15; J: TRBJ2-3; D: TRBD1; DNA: TGTGCCACCAGCAGAGATGTTGGACAGGGGGCTACAGATACGCAGTATTTT; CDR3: CATSRDVGQGATDTQYF
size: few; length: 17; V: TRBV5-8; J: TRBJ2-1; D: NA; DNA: TGTGCCAGCAGCTTGGGTTATGGCAGGGAATATTGGTCTGAGCAGTTCTTC; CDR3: CASSLGYGREYWSEQFF
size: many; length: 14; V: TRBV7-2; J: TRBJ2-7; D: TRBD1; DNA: TGTGCCAGCAGCTTGGACAGGGGGCGCTACGAGCAGTACTTC; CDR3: CASSLDRGRYEQYF
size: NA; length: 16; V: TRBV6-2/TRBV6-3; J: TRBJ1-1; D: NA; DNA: TGTGCCAGCAGCCCTCGAGGACTCCTGGGAGGCACTGAAGCTTTCTTT; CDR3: CASSPRGLLGGTEAFF
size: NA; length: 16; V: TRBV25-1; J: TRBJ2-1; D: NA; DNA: TGTGCCAGCAGTGGCTTACTGTGGGCTAGCCGCAATGAGCAGTTCTTC; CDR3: CASSGLLWASRNEQFF
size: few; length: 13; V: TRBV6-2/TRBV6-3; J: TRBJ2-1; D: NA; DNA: TGTGCCAGCAGCCCAGGGACCACTCTGGAGCAGTTCTTC; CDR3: CASSPGTTLEQFF
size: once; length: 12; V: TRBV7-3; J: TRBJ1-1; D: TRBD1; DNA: TGTGCCAGCAGCTTGTCGTCAGGGGGAGCTTTCTTT; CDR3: CASSLSSGGAFF
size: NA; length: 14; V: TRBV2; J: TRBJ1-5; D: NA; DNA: TGTGCCAGCAGTGAACAGGGGAAGTATCAGCCCCAGCATTTT; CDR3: CASSEQGKYQPQHF
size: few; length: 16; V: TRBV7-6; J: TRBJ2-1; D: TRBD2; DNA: TGTGCCAGCAGCCGACGGGGGGGCCAAAGGGGGAATGAGCAGTTCTTC; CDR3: CASSRRGGQRGNEQFF
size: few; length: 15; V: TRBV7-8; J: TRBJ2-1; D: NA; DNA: TGTGCCAGCAGCCATTTTCCGGATTCCTACAATGAGCAGTTCTTC; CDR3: CASSHFPDSYNEQFF
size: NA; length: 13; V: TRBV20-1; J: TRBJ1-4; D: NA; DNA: TGCAGTGCTAGTCGGGGAACTAATGAAAAACTGTTTTTT; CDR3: CSASRGTNEKLFF
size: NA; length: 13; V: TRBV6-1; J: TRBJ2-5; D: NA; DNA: TGTGCCAGCAGGCGTTCGACCAAAGAGACCCAGTACTTC; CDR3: CASRRSTKETQYF
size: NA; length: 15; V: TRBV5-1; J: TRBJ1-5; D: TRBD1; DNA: TGCGCCAGCAGCTCCGGGACAGGAGAAAATCAGCCCCAGCATTTT; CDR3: CASSSGTGENQPQHF
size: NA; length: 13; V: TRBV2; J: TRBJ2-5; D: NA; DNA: TGTGCCAGCAGGGTGGACTTCGCCCGGGCCCAGTACTTC; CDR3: CASRVDFARAQYF
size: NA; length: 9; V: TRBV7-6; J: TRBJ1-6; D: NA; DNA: TGTGCGGTGGATTCACCCCTCCACTTT; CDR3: CAVDSPLHF
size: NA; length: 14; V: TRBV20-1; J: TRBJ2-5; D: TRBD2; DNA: TGCAGTGCTCCCCGGGGGGGAGAGGGAGAGACCCAGTACTTC; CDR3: CSAPRGGEGETQYF
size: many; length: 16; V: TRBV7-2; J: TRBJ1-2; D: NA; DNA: TGTGCCAGCAGCCCAAGAAGCGGGGGTCCCTACTATGGCTACACCTTC; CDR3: CASSPRSGGPYYGYTF